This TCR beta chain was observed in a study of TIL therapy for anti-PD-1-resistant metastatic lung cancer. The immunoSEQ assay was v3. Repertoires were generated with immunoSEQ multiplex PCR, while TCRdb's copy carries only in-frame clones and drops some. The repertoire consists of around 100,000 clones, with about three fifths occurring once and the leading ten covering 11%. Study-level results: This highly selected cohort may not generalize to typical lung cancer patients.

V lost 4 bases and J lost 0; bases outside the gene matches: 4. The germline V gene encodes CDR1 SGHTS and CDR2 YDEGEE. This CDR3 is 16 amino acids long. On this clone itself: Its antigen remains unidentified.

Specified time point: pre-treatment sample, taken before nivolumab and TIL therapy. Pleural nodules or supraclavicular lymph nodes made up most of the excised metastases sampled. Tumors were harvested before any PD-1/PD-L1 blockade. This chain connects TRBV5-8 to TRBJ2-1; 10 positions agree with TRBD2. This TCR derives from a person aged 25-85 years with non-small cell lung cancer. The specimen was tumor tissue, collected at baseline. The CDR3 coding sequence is TGTGCCAGCAGCGCAATAGCGGGGGGCTCCTACAATGAGCAGTTCTTC. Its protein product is CASSAIAGGSYNEQFF.